The rows below give T cell receptor beta chains drawn from one sample of a study of CD8+ T cells in alopecia areata. Profiling relied on immunoSEQ multiplex PCR, and the TCRdb table lists in-frame clones only, not all of them. The sample records tens of thousands of clones, about half being singletons. Source: CD8+ T cells sorted from blood, taken around week 37, from a patient treated with tofacitinib. Receptors originate from a human donor with alopecia areata. CDR3s include the opening cysteine and the closing phenylalanine or tryptophan. A D gene is named only where the DNA matches it firmly. Clone size is stated in some rows and not others, as once, few, many or a class when expanded.

clone size: -
D gene: -
V gene: TRBV6-1
J gene: TRBJ2-1
CDR3 protein: CASSGSNEQFF
CDR3 DNA: TGTGCCAGCAGTGGGAGCAATGAGCAGTTCTTC

clone size: -
D gene: TRBD1
V gene: TRBV5-1
J gene: TRBJ1-1
CDR3 protein: CASSEDRVNTEAFF
CDR3 DNA: TGCGCCAGCAGCGAGGACAGGGTGAACACTGAAGCTTTCTTT

clone size: few
D gene: -
V gene: TRBV28
J gene: TRBJ2-5
CDR3 protein: CASSRKGHHLIETQYF
CDR3 DNA: TGTGCCAGCAGTCGGAAAGGCCACCACTTGATCGAGACCCAGTACTTC

clone size: few
D gene: TRBD1
V gene: TRBV27
J gene: TRBJ1-2
CDR3 protein: CASSSTGWYGYTF
CDR3 DNA: TGTGCCAGCAGCTCGACAGGGTGGTATGGCTACACCTTC

clone size: -
D gene: TRBD2
V gene: TRBV29-1
J gene: TRBJ2-7
CDR3 protein: CSVDGVSGQAYEQYF
CDR3 DNA: TGCAGCGTTGACGGGGTTAGCGGGCAAGCCTACGAGCAGTACTTC

clone size: -
D gene: TRBD1
V gene: TRBV7-9
J gene: TRBJ2-1
CDR3 protein: CASSAHRQGVYEQFF
CDR3 DNA: TGTGCCAGCAGCGCCCACCGACAGGGGGTCTATGAGCAGTTCTTC

clone size: -
D gene: -
V gene: TRBV29-1
J gene: TRBJ1-5
CDR3 protein: CSVATGLNQPQHF
CDR3 DNA: TGCAGCGTCGCTACAGGGCTGAATCAGCCCCAGCATTTT

clone size: -
D gene: -
V gene: TRBV28
J gene: TRBJ1-2
CDR3 protein: CASSPGQNYGYTF
CDR3 DNA: TGTGCCAGCAGCCCTGGACAGAACTATGGCTACACCTTC

clone size: -
D gene: -
V gene: TRBV4-3
J gene: TRBJ1-1
CDR3 protein: CASSQDEDRVVTEAFF
CDR3 DNA: TGCGCCAGCAGCCAAGATGAAGACAGAGTGGTGACTGAAGCTTTCTTT

clone size: medium-sized
D gene: -
V gene: TRBV21-1
J gene: TRBJ1-1
CDR3 protein: CASRVRGLGRPVNTEAFF
CDR3 DNA: TGTGCCAGCAGAGTCAGGGGGCTTGGGCGCCCAGTTAACACTGAAGCTTTCTTT

clone size: -
D gene: -
V gene: TRBV30
J gene: TRBJ2-1
CDR3 protein: CAWSISHNEQFF
CDR3 DNA: TGTGCCTGGAGTATCAGCCACAATGAGCAGTTCTTC

clone size: -
D gene: TRBD2
V gene: TRBV9
J gene: TRBJ2-1
CDR3 protein: CASSAPGGRSPRPYNEQFF
CDR3 DNA: TGTGCCAGCAGCGCACCGGGAGGGAGAAGCCCCAGGCCCTACAATGAGCAGTTCTTC

clone size: -
D gene: -
V gene: TRBV7-9
J gene: TRBJ1-2
CDR3 protein: CASSLPQGINYGYTF
CDR3 DNA: TGTGCCAGCAGCCTACCCCAGGGAATTAACTATGGCTACACCTTC

clone size: -
D gene: -
V gene: TRBV4-2
J gene: TRBJ2-7
CDR3 protein: CASSQAPYEQYF
CDR3 DNA: TGTGCCAGCAGCCAGGCCCCATACGAGCAGTACTTC

clone size: -
D gene: -
V gene: TRBV29-1
J gene: TRBJ2-1
CDR3 protein: CSVEGAASYNEQFF
CDR3 DNA: TGCAGCGTTGAAGGAGCGGCTTCCTACAATGAGCAGTTCTTC

clone size: few
D gene: -
V gene: TRBV9
J gene: TRBJ2-3
CDR3 protein: CASSAYGSGSDTQYF
CDR3 DNA: TGTGCCAGCAGCGCCTACGGGTCTGGGAGTGACACGCAGTATTTT

clone size: -
D gene: -
V gene: TRBV6-5
J gene: TRBJ1-2
CDR3 protein: CASSLVGTSFLEGYTF
CDR3 DNA: TGTGCCAGCAGTTTGGTCGGGACGTCGTTCTTAGAGGGCTACACCTTC

clone size: few
D gene: -
V gene: TRBV7-3
J gene: TRBJ1-1
CDR3 protein: CASSLGGYSGNAEAFF
CDR3 DNA: TGTGCCAGCAGCTTAGGGGGATATAGTGGCAATGCTGAAGCTTTCTTT

clone size: -
D gene: -
V gene: TRBV11-2
J gene: TRBJ2-3
CDR3 protein: CASSLVSGPDTQYF
CDR3 DNA: TGTGCCAGCAGCTTAGTTTCGGGACCAGATACGCAGTATTTT

clone size: -
D gene: -
V gene: TRBV5-1
J gene: TRBJ2-3
CDR3 protein: CASSLLAPADTQYF
CDR3 DNA: TGCGCCAGCAGCTTATTAGCTCCCGCAGATACGCAGTATTTT

clone size: -
D gene: TRBD2
V gene: TRBV7-2
J gene: TRBJ2-7
CDR3 protein: CASTSPERTSDPYEQYF
CDR3 DNA: TGTGCCAGCACCTCCCCCGAGAGGACTAGCGATCCCTACGAGCAGTACTTC

clone size: few
D gene: -
V gene: TRBV19
J gene: TRBJ1-1
CDR3 protein: CASSPGRAEAFF
CDR3 DNA: TGTGCCAGTAGTCCTGGACGGGCTGAAGCTTTCTTT

clone size: -
D gene: -
V gene: TRBV6-1
J gene: TRBJ2-3
CDR3 protein: CASSDEFSGAPDTQYF
CDR3 DNA: TGTGCCAGCAGTGACGAATTCTCTGGGGCCCCAGATACGCAGTATTTT

clone size: few
D gene: -
V gene: TRBV15
J gene: TRBJ2-1
CDR3 protein: CATSREPHAGPYNEQFF
CDR3 DNA: TGTGCCACCAGCAGAGAACCCCACGCGGGACCATACAATGAGCAGTTCTTC

clone size: many
D gene: TRBD2
V gene: TRBV4-3
J gene: TRBJ2-1
CDR3 protein: CASSLVPSGRGNEQFF
CDR3 DNA: TGCGCCAGCAGCTTGGTTCCTAGCGGGAGGGGGAATGAGCAGTTCTTC

clone size: -
D gene: TRBD2
V gene: TRBV7-9
J gene: TRBJ2-3
CDR3 protein: CASSPREAAGDTDTQYF
CDR3 DNA: TGTGCCAGCAGCCCTCGCGAGGCTGCGGGAGACACAGATACGCAGTATTTT

clone size: -
D gene: TRBD1
V gene: TRBV4-3
J gene: TRBJ2-1
CDR3 protein: CASSQYRGNEQFF
CDR3 DNA: TGCGCCAGCAGCCAGTACAGGGGTAATGAGCAGTTCTTC

clone size: -
D gene: -
V gene: TRBV30
J gene: TRBJ2-7
CDR3 protein: CAWSAGLMNYEQYF
CDR3 DNA: TGTGCCTGGAGTGCGGGACTGATGAACTACGAGCAGTACTTC

clone size: -
D gene: -
V gene: TRBV30
J gene: TRBJ2-7
CDR3 protein: CAWSVGRFGEQYF
CDR3 DNA: TGTGCCTGGAGTGTCGGGCGTTTCGGCGAGCAGTACTTC